The sequence of this T cell receptor (beta chain) was determined in a study of shared clonotypes between healthy human individuals (dated by TCRdb to between 2020 and 2021). A note on the overall study: The cohort included three men and a couple of women between 18 and 49 years of age. For each donor, CD4 naive and CD4 memory were each run on three plates, CD8 naive on two plates, and CD8 memory on one plate. Libraries were prepared and TCR repertoires were sequenced by different laboratories using diverse techniques, in order to increase sequencing depth and limit assay-specific biases. Each donor's leukapheresis produced roughly between roughly 0.85 and 9 billion PBMCs. To estimate repertoire size and how much clonotype sharing occurs between individuals, the study deeply sequenced the blood TCR repertoires of about five healthy adults.

Donors were healthy HIV-negative adults with no recently reported acute infections or vaccinations. Every donor was a Caucasian adult living in Nashville, Tennessee, USA. Magnetic negative selection was used to enrich CD4+ T cells, after which naive cells were positively selected on CD45RA and the negative fraction became the memory subset. Blood was collected by leukapheresis, and PBMCs were isolated by Ficoll-Histopaque density gradient centrifugation and then cryopreserved in liquid nitrogen vapor phase. Purity and quantity of every magnetically sorted T cell population were checked by analytical flow cytometry. Each sorted fraction had its genomic DNA isolated and then quantified by UV absorbance on a Nanodrop 2000c. Details on this clone: Its recognized antigen is unknown. No qualities accompany the bases; no much larger clone lies one base away.

From its cysteine to its phenylalanine, the CDR3 spans 16 amino acids. The CDR3 DNA has 48 bases and is translated from base 1. CDR1 WSHSY and CDR2 SAAADI are derived from the germline V gene. V lost 9 bases and J lost 5 bases; the stretch between them is 26 bases long. Overall study results and their limits: The genetic and exposure-history diversity represented was limited by the small number of donors. Based on pairwise subsampling, the degree of clonotype sharing among donors was expected to be affected by sequencing depth. When several donors were compared, the shared fraction of clonotypes was around 5% for naive CD4, 3.5% for naive CD8, roughly 2.5% for memory CD4, and around 0.37% for memory CD8. Rarefaction of sorted-subset datasets indicated incomplete sequencing despite the large sequencing depth. Sampling was restricted to blood, and TCR repertoires in tissues likely differ from the TCR repertoires found in blood. Higher generation probabilities were observed for clonotypes shared by all four sorted-subset donors than for non-shared clonotypes. Naive subsets generally had larger estimated clonotype richness than memory subsets.

Using the deep immunoSEQ assay, TCR CDR3 regions were amplified from genomic DNA by multiplex PCR. Genomic DNA extracted from each cell subset was distributed evenly over all wells of several immunoSEQ 96-well plates, and each plate served as one replicate. For sorted subsets, each replicate PCR was loaded with roughly 200 ng genomic DNA, equivalent to 25,000 to 35,000 T cell genomes. Purified libraries were measured with a Qubit 3.0 fluorometer, size-checked on a Bioanalyzer 2100, and measured again with the KAPA Library Quantification kit. A separate single-read 150-cycle Illumina NextSeq 550 flow cell was used to sequence each immunoSEQ 96-well plate. Per the original workflow: Because the immunoSEQ output held only junctional sequences and lacked quality scores, the filtering could not match the filtering applied to full-length reads. Sequences were annotated with PyIR, a Python wrapper for IgBLAST v1.9, and V/J genes and CDR3 were assigned using IMGT germline references. Reads with weak V/J assignments (E-value above 1e-6), missing CDR3, stop codons, out-of-frame junctions, or ambiguous translated residues were removed. V3J clonotypes were defined by identical inferred V gene, J gene, and CDR3 amino acid sequence. Percentage overlap between repertoires was calculated by dividing the number of shared unique clonotypes by the size of the smaller repertoire. Richness of each repertoire was evaluated using RTK rarefaction, the Chao1 estimator, and Recon v2.1 estimates of unobserved clonotypes. Generation probabilities were computed with OLGA for all TCRbeta clonotypes obtained by the gDNA method from a handful of donors. This immuneACCESS table, as held by TCRdb, lists in-frame sequences with V and J called but not all clones. Of the missing ones, under half trace to an unresolved V gene in checked studies; the others have no known cause. The V and J calls and clone size were taken over from that table, and D and trimming were inferred from the DNA. The sample yields roughly 530,000 clones; 96% were counted once. The ten most abundant clones make up about 0.057% of the sample.

The chain was built from TRBV10-2 and TRBJ2-7; the D segment may tentatively be TRBD1 or TRBD2, each giving 7 matched bases. Sequenced input: naive CD4+ T cells sorted from blood. In the paper's terms, the cell subset or site label means: CD45RA+ positively selected. The clonotype was recovered from a woman in her 30s in good health. The sequence in DNA is TGCGCCAGTATGGAAGGTGGGAGGGGGCGAGTCAACGAGCAGTACTTC. It translates as CASMEGGRGRVNEQYF.